Below are 26 T cell receptor beta chains sequenced from a single sample in a study of blood T cell repertoires in COVID-19. Some clones are missing from TCRdb's copy, which holds only in-frame ones; the method was immunoSEQ multiplex PCR. The repertoire has approximately 210,000 clones, approximately 80% of them found once; the top ten carry around 4.5%. Material: PBMCs or T cells enriched from blood (not recorded which). The source is a man aged 25-40 years with acute COVID-19.

The V gene is TRBV16, the J gene TRBJ1-2; D perhaps matches TRBD1 (5 bases). This CDR3 spans 16 amino acids. CDR1 and CDR2 from the germline V gene are KGHSY and FQNENV. The V and J ends lost 2 bases and 1 base respectively, with 14 bases between them. The CDR3 DNA is TGTGCCAGCAGCCAACGGAAGGGGTCTAATAACTATGGCTACACCTTC. Its translation is CASSQRKGSNNYGYTF.

The chain employs TRBV11-3 and TRBJ1-3; 7 nucleotides line up with TRBD1. The CDR3 has 17 amino acids. The J segment lost 2 bases and the V segment lost 0 bases, leaving 7 bases of the junction unmatched. The V gene's germline CDR1 is SGHNT and CDR2 YENEEA. The DNA for the CDR3 is TGTGCCAGCAGCTTAGAAGGGGGCGCAGGACCTGGAAACACCATATATTTT. Protein sequence: CASSLEGGAGPGNTIYF.

The chain recombines TRBV18 with TRBJ1-2; no firm D call. The V end lost 3 bases, the J end lost 4 bases, and 15 bases lay between the germline ends. The germline V gene encodes CDR1 KGHSH and CDR2 LQKENI. This CDR3 contains 15 residues. CDR3 DNA sequence: TGTGCCAGCTCACCCCCAAGATCAGGAGGCTATGGCTACACCTTC. Protein: CASSPPRSGGYGYTF. Full variable domain (outside the CDR3, taken from reference TRBV18 and TRBJ1-2): NAGVMQNPRHLVRRRGQEARLRCSPMKGHSHVYWYRQLPEEGLKFMVYLQKENIIDESGMPKERFSAEFPKEGPSILRIQQVVRGDSAAYFCASSPPRSGGYGYTFGSGTRLTVV.

The chain uses TRBV18 and TRBJ2-6, with no clear D. Germline CDR1 and CDR2: KGHSH and LQKENI. Trimming took 6 bases from V and 4 from J, leaving 10 bases between them. The CDR3 has 14 amino acids. The CDR3 loop is CASSPGPGANVLTF. The CDR3 DNA is TGTGCCAGCTCCCCTGGCCCAGGGGCCAACGTCCTGACTTTC.

The J gene is TRBJ2-3, the V gene TRBV27; 7 nucleotides agree with TRBD1. J lost 7 bases, V lost 5 bases, and 12 bases had no gene match. Germline V lookup: CDR1 MNHEY, CDR2 SMNVEV (reference sequence). The CDR3 runs to 15 residues. CDR3 loop: CASSAGTAKAHTQYF. Here the CDR3 DNA reads TGTGCCAGCAGTGCTGGGACAGCAAAGGCACATACGCAGTATTTT.

The chain recombines TRBV27 with TRBJ1-1, with 8 bases lining up with TRBD1. Per the germline V gene, CDR1 is MNHEY and CDR2 is SMNVEV (reference sequence). V trimming: 6 bases; J trimming: 3 bases; junction bases outside the gene matches: 12. There are 16 residues in the CDR3. CDR3 loop: CASSDRRGLLDTEAFF. The CDR3 coding sequence is TGTGCCAGCAGCGACCGCAGGGGGCTTCTCGACACTGAAGCTTTCTTT.

The chain joins TRBV7-9 to TRBJ1-2; a weak D match, TRBD1 (5 bases). Trimming cost V 7 bases and J 6 bases, with 18 bases left between them. Looked up from germline, CDR1 is SEHNR and CDR2 is FQNEAQ (reference sequence). CDR3 length: 14 residues. CDR3 in DNA: TGTGCCAGCACATTGGGGGAGACAAGAAATGGCTACACCTTC. Amino acid sequence: CASTLGETRNGYTF.

The chain employs TRBV9 and TRBJ1-1; D may be TRBD1 (5 bases). This CDR3 is built from 15 residues. V dropped 4 bases and J dropped 6 bases, with 19 bases sitting between them. The germline gives CDR1 SGDLS, CDR2 YYNGEE. CDR3 sequence (DNA): TGTGCCAGCAGCCCCTTCGGGGGTGTTGGGGCTGAAGCTTTCTTT. Translated: CASSPFGGVGAEAFF.

This rearrangement joins TRBV5-1 to TRBJ1-3; 7 positions match TRBD1. The CDR3 runs 15 residues. The germline V gene encodes CDR1 SGHRS and CDR2 YFSETQ. The trim removed 0 bases at V and 4 bases at J, leaving 4 bases unmatched. CDR3 coding DNA: TGCGCCAGCAGCTTGGAGGGGGCTAAAGGAAACACCATATATTTT. Translating gives CASSLEGAKGNTIYF.

Comments on this clone: Other DNA sequences in the same sample also yield this CDR3. The V and J genes are TRBV9 and TRBJ2-3, with 10 bases that match TRBD2. Trimming at V came to 2 bases and at J to 2 bases, leaving 5 bases not matched to a gene. CDR1 is SGDLS, CDR2 YYNGEE, per germline. The CDR3 consists of 16 residues. The CDR3 nucleotides are TGTGCCAGCAGCGTGGCTAGCGGGGGCCCCACAGATACGCAGTATTTT. Protein sequence: CASSVASGGPTDTQYF.

The V call is TRBV10-3, the J call TRBJ1-1; D gene uncertain. Trimming shortened V by 3 bases and J by 3 bases, and 11 bases separated the two germline ends. Per germline, CDR1 ENHRY and CDR2 SYGVKD. The CDR3 length is 14 residues. The CDR3 here is CAISDWRADTEAFF. The CDR3 region has the DNA TGTGCCATCAGTGATTGGCGGGCGGACACTGAAGCTTTCTTT.

V gene TRBV29-1 combines with J gene TRBJ2-3; 10 nucleotides agree with TRBD2. The junction had 3 bases not matched to a gene; V was cut back by 3 bases and J by 9 bases. CDR1 and CDR2 from the germline V gene are SQVTM and ANQGSEA. The length of the CDR3 is 12 residues. In DNA, the CDR3 is TGCAGCGTTGACGGACTAGCGGAAACGCAGTATTTT. This gives the protein CSVDGLAETQYF.

V gene TRBV7-9 combines with J gene TRBJ2-7; D may be TRBD1 (6 bases). The V end lost 2 bases, the J end lost 0 bases, and 14 bases lay between the germline ends. The CDR3 sequence is 16 residues long. CDR1 SEHNR and CDR2 FQNEAQ come from the germline V gene (reference sequence). The chain's CDR3 is CASSLRVGGLSYEQYF. CDR3 sequence (DNA): TGTGCCAGCAGCTTAAGGGTTGGGGGCCTCTCCTACGAGCAGTACTTC.

This sequence joins TRBV3-1 (or the pseudogene TRBV3-2) and TRBJ1-6; TRBD1 might be the D (5 bases). The V gene lost 1 base and the J gene lost 6 bases, with 22 bases spanning the gap. This CDR3 contains 19 residues. Germline loops: CDR1 LGHDT, CDR2 YNNKEL (reference sequence). Here the CDR3 reads CASSQGVISQGQRNSPLHF. CDR3 sequence (DNA): TGTGCCAGCAGCCAAGGGGTGATTTCGCAGGGTCAACGTAATTCACCCCTCCACTTT.

The chain joins TRBV3-1 (or the pseudogene TRBV3-2) to TRBJ2-1, with 11 bases fitting TRBD2. The CDR3 runs to 18 residues. The germline V gene has CDR1 LGHDT and CDR2 YNNKEL (reference sequence). J lost 9 bases, V lost 2 bases, and 15 bases had no gene match. CDR3 DNA: TGTGCCAGCAGCCAACCATCCGTACTAGCGGGGGCAACGGGTGAGCAGTTCTTC. Amino acids: CASSQPSVLAGATGEQFF.

In this sample, this clone turned up a few times. The DNA of the CDR3 is TGTGCCAGCAGTCCCTCCCAGGGGTCCTATAATTCACCCCTCCACTTT. Translating it yields CASSPSQGSYNSPLHF. This rearrangement joins TRBV28 to TRBJ1-6; possible D gene TRBD1, 6 bases. V was clipped by 5 bases and J by 1 base, with 12 bases between them. The CDR3 spans 16 residues. Germline V gene sequence: CDR1 MDHEN, CDR2 SYDVKM.

The rearrangement uses TRBV6-5 and TRBJ2-4, with TRBD1 as a possible D gene (7 bases). The CDR3 extends over 16 amino acids. Germline V gene data show CDR1 as MNHEY and CDR2 as SVGAGI. The ends were cut back, 0 bases at V and 4 bases at J, with 13 bases in the middle. CDR3 loop: CASSYSISGGKNIQYF. For the CDR3, the DNA is TGTGCCAGCAGTTACTCGATCTCAGGGGGGAAAAACATTCAGTACTTC.

The chain has TRBV5-4 and TRBJ2-2, with D unresolved. The germline V gene encodes CDR1 SGHNT and CDR2 YYREEE (reference sequence). The CDR3 has 12 residues. V gave up 0 bases and J gave up 8 bases, with 5 bases separating them. The CDR3 is CASSLEAGELFF. The CDR3 nucleotides read TGTGCCAGCAGCTTGGAAGCGGGGGAGCTGTTTTTT.

The V call is TRBV4-1, the J call TRBJ2-1, with 13 bases matching TRBD2. The CDR3 runs 17 residues. V shed 0 bases, J shed 7 bases, and the junction held 6 bases outside the gene matches. Germline V CDR1 and CDR2: MGHRA, YSYEKL. The CDR3 region has the DNA TGCGCCAGCAGCCAAGAGGTCGGGACTAGCGGGGTTAATGAGCAGTTCTTC. Translated: CASSQEVGTSGVNEQFF.

The V call is TRBV4-1, the J call TRBJ2-3, with 8 bases matching TRBD1. From germline, CDR1 is MGHRA and CDR2 YSYEKL. The V segment lost 1 base and the J segment 6 bases; nucleotides outside the gene matches: 3. The CDR3 sequence is 14 residues long. CDR3 DNA: TGCGCCAGCAGCCAAGGGACAGGGTCGGATACGCAGTATTTT. Translation: CASSQGTGSDTQYF.

This chain joins TRBV5-4 and TRBJ2-2, with TRBD2 matching over 9 bases. The V gene's germline CDR1 is SGHNT and CDR2 YYREEE (reference sequence). CDR3 size: 16 residues. J was trimmed by 2 bases and V by 7 bases; bases with no gene match: 9. CDR3 nucleotide sequence: TGTGCCAGCTTCGGGAGCGGGGGGACCAACACCGGGGAGCTGTTTTTT. Its translation is CASFGSGGTNTGELFF. The full variable domain, in which reference TRBV5-4 and TRBJ2-2 provide the parts outside the CDR3, is ETGVTQSPTHLIKTRGQQVTLRCSSQSGHNTVSWYQQALGQGPQFIFQYYREEENGRGNFPPRFSGLQFPNYSSELNVNALELDDSALYLCASFGSGGTNTGELFFGEGSRLTVL.

The chain is built from TRBV9 and TRBJ2-5; TRBD2 agrees at 14 bases. The germline V gene has CDR1 SGDLS and CDR2 YYNGEE. CDR3 length equals 18 residues. Losses at the gene ends were 3 bases for V and 1 base for J; bases not matched to a gene: 8. CDR3: CASSDNPGLAGAQETQYF. The CDR3 nucleotides read TGTGCCAGCAGCGACAACCCGGGACTAGCGGGGGCCCAAGAGACCCAGTACTTC. The whole variable domain, filled in from reference TRBV9 and TRBJ2-5, reads DSGVTQTPKHLITATGQRVTLRCSPRSGDLSVYWYQQSLDQGLQFLIQYYNGEERAKGNILERFSAQQFPDLHSELNLSSLELGDSALYFCASSDNPGLAGAQETQYFGPGTRLLVL.

V gene TRBV14 combines with J gene TRBJ2-5; a possible D gene is TRBD1 (6 bases). This CDR3 has 15 amino acids. Germline V gene lookup returns CDR1 SGHDN and CDR2 FVKESK. V lost 0 bases and J lost 1, with 9 bases in between. The DNA of the CDR3 is TGTGCCAGCAGCCAAGATACAGGGCCCCAAGAGACCCAGTACTTC. As protein: CASSQDTGPQETQYF.

The chain couples TRBV3-1 (or the pseudogene TRBV3-2) to TRBJ2-7; 8 nucleotides align to TRBD1. The V segment lost 7 bases and the J segment 5 bases; nucleotides outside the gene matches: 4. The CDR3 sequence is 12 residues long. The germline CDR1 and CDR2 sequences are LGHDT and YNNKEL (reference sequence). This CDR3 reads CASNGQGHEQYF. CDR3 DNA sequence: TGTGCCAGCAACGGACAGGGCCACGAGCAGTACTTC.

V is TRBV9 and J is TRBJ2-2, with 9 positions matching TRBD1. The V gene end was trimmed by 0 bases and the J gene end by 4 bases; junction bases not matched to a gene: 4. CDR1 SGDLS and CDR2 YYNGEE come from the germline V gene. The CDR3 loop spans 16 amino acids. Here the CDR3 DNA reads TGTGCCAGCAGCGTAGGGGGACAGGGAGGCACCGGGGAGCTGTTTTTT. It yields the protein CASSVGGQGGTGELFF. Full variable domain (rest looked up from reference TRBV9 and TRBJ2-2): DSGVTQTPKHLITATGQRVTLRCSPRSGDLSVYWYQQSLDQGLQFLIQYYNGEERAKGNILERFSAQQFPDLHSELNLSSLELGDSALYFCASSVGGQGGTGELFFGEGSRLTVL.

V is TRBV3-1 (or the pseudogene TRBV3-2) and J is TRBJ2-5, with 10 bases lining up with TRBD2. Germline trimming cut 2 bases from V and 4 bases from J; bases unmatched to any gene: 7. Germline lookup yields CDR1 LGHDT and CDR2 YNNKEL (reference sequence). The CDR3 is 16 residues long. The CDR3 spells CASSQWSGGDRETQYF. The DNA for the CDR3 is TGTGCCAGCAGCCAATGGAGCGGGGGGGATAGAGAGACCCAGTACTTC.